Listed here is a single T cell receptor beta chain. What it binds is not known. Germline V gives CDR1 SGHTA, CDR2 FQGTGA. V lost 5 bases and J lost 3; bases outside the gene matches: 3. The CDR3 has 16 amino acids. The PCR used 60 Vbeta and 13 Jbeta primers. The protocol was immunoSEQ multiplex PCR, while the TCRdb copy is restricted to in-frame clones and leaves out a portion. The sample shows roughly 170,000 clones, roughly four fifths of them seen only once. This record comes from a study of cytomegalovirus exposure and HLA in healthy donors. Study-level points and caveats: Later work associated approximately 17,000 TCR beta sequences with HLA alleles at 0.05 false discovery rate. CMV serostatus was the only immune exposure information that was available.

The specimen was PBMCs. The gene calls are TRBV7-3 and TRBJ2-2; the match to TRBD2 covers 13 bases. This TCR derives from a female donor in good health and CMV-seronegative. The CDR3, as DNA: TGTGCCAGCAGCCGGACTAGCGGGGGATACACCGGGGAGCTGTTTTTT. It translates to CASSRTSGGYTGELFF.